Sequencing of this TCR beta chain was carried out in a study of CXCR3-negative and CXCR3-positive naive CD8 T cells (dated by TCRdb to the late 2010s). About the study as a whole: In total, roughly 150 million TRB reads were obtained, or roughly 1.5 +/- 0.3 million reads per library. The diversity and physicochemical repertoire analyses included 11 donors pooled from two independent experiments. For the TRBV-TRBJ cluster analysis, the naive subsets came from roughly 5 donors, while the memory cells came from 3 donors.

With regard to this clonotype: Its binding antigen is unknown.

For each CD8+ T cell subset, flow sorting was done in triplicate, and a few hundred thousand cells per subset went directly into RLT lysis buffer. Naive CD8+ T cells were defined stringently as CD45RO-CCR7+CD27+CD95- to exclude memory contaminants. Using standard density gradient centrifugation, peripheral blood mononuclear cells were isolated from buffy coats. Naive CXCR3-negative and CXCR3-positive CD8+ T cells were flow-sorted on a FACSAria III. Total RNA was extracted from sorted cells with an RNeasy Mini Kit. What the research found in general, with its limitations: Repertoire diversity was comparably high in both naive subsets but much lower in memory CD8+ T cells. CXCR3 expression partially decreased after cryopreservation, so most assays used freshly isolated PBMCs. Naive CXCR3-negative and CXCR3-positive cells from the same donor showed similar TRBV-TRBJ usage, whereas memory cells showed distinct patterns. Surface CD5, linked to self-reactivity in mice, was comparable between naive subsets; TCR interaction strength was therefore also inferred from TRB CDR3 physicochemical properties. TRB CDR3s from CXCR3-positive naive cells showed higher hydrophobicity (lower Kidera factor 4), lower energy, and higher strength and volume indices than CXCR3-negative naive cells.

Measured from the cysteine to the phenylalanine, the CDR3 is 14 residues long. Only the protein is on record. CDR1 and CDR2 (SGHRS, YFSETQ) derive from the germline V gene. Reads for this sample came from a NextSeq 550. The Human TCR Profiling Kit (MiLaboratory) was used to prepare UMI-labeled 5' RACE TRB cDNA libraries. The full amount of extracted RNA was used for cDNA synthesis, and the full amount of resulting cDNA was used for PCR amplification. Libraries were prepared in parallel using an identical number of PCR cycles. Concerning the study's data processing: About 53,000 +/- 9,400 unique UMI-labeled TRB cDNA molecules per library were extracted with MIGEC and MiXCR, with at least two reads per UMI required. An average of about 40,000 +/- 10,000 functional in-frame TRB CDR3 nucleotide clonotypes without stop codons was found per library. Diversity metrics, including normalized Shannon-Wiener and Chao1, were computed in VDJtools after downsampling to 5000 UMI-labeled TRB molecules per sample. Clonotype-size-weighted physicochemical properties of the central five CDR3 residues (interaction energy, strength, volume and Kidera factor 4) were computed in VDJtools. Reads reprocessed by TCRdb are summarized as one entry per CDR3 protein sequence, and DNA is absent. TCRdb, not the authors, supplied the V and J calls. This sample's listing comprises approximately 120,000 distinct CDR3 sequences. Together, the top ten hold around 0.36% of the sample.

The sequence was collected from a human donor in good health. Some clones in this sample may be carry-over from other donors' samples. In this chain, TRBV5-1 is recombined with TRBJ2-1. Sequencing used naive CXCR3+ CD8+ T cells from blood. The label giving this sample's cell subset or site can be read as: CD45RO-CCR7+CD27+CD95- naive CD8+ T cells expressing CXCR3 (TNR3+). This receptor carries the CDR3 CASSLAQGLNEQFF.